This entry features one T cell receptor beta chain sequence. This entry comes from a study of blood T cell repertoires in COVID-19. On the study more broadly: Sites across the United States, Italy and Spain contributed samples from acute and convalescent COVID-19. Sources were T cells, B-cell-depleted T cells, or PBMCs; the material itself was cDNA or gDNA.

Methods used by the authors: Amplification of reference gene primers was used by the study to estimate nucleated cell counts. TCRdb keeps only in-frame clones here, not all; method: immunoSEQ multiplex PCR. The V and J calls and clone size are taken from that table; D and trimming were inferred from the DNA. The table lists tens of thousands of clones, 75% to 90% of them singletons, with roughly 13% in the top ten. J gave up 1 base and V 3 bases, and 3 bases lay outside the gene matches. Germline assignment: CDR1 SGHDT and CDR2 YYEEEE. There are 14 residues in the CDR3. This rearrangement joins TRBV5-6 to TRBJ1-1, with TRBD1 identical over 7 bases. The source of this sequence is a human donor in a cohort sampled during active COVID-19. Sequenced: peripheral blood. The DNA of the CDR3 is TGTGCCAGCAGCTGGGACAGAGCGAACACTGAAGCTTTCTTT. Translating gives CASSWDRANTEAFF.